A selection of T cell receptor beta chains follows, all from one sample in a study of T-cell memory formation after mild COVID-19. TCRdb re-called the 5' RACE reads through MiXCR, storing one row per CDR3 protein. The sample carries 90,000 to 120,000 distinct CDR3 sequences, more than 9.5% recorded once. Specimen: PBMCs or a T cell subset sorted from them (not recorded which). The receptors stem from a man aged 18-30 years who had mild COVID-19 (a few samples of this study predate the infection). Cell type and time point are not known. Both conserved end residues are part of each CDR3. A D gene is named only where the DNA matches it firmly. Where a row states a size, it is once, few, many or the class of an expanded clone; other rows omit it.

cdr3_length	d_call	v_call	clone_size	j_call	cdr3_nt	cdr3_aa
18	TRBD2	TRBV7-3	few	TRBJ2-1	TGTGCCAGCAGCTTAATTGGTGGTAGGCGGGGGGTTGAGGGTGAGCAGTTCTTC	CASSLIGGRRGVEGEQFF
15	TRBD2	TRBV11-3	few	TRBJ2-5	TGTGCCAGCAGCTTCGGCGGGGGTGCCCAAGAGACCCAGTACTTC	CASSFGGGAQETQYF
15	TRBD1	TRBV24-1	NA	TRBJ2-5	TGTGCCACCAGTGCCTCGGGACAGGCCCAAGAGACCCAGTACTTC	CATSASGQAQETQYF
13	NA	TRBV4-2	NA	TRBJ1-2	TGTGCCAGCAGCCAAGATGTAGTCTATGGCTACACCTTC	CASSQDVVYGYTF
14	NA	TRBV12-3/TRBV12-4	few	TRBJ1-2	TGTGCCAGCAGTCCCATGGCAGGGGCTGATGGCTACACCTTC	CASSPMAGADGYTF
14	NA	TRBV6-6	few	TRBJ1-5	TGTGCCAGCAGTTATTGGAAGAAGAATCAGCCCCAGCATTTT	CASSYWKKNQPQHF
14	NA	TRBV29-1	few	TRBJ2-3	TGCAGCGTTGATTCTCTGAGGATACCAGGGACGCAGTATTTT	CSVDSLRIPGTQYF
14	NA	TRBV4-3	NA	TRBJ2-2	TGCGCCAGCAGCCAAGATCGGTTTCCCGGGGAGCTGTTTTTT	CASSQDRFPGELFF
13	NA	TRBV14	NA	TRBJ2-3	TGTGCCAGCAGCCAGCTGCTAGGGGATACGCAGTATTTT	CASSQLLGDTQYF
13	NA	TRBV4-1	few	TRBJ2-7	TGCGCCAGCAGCCGGACACCCGACTACGAGCAGTACTTC	CASSRTPDYEQYF
13	TRBD1	TRBV20-1	few	TRBJ1-1	TGCAGTGCTGTCCAGGGGGGACACCCTGAAGCTTTCTTT	CSAVQGGHPEAFF
12	NA	TRBV5-6	few	TRBJ2-5	TGTGCCAGCACAGGGGTCCAAGAGACCCAGTACTTC	CASTGVQETQYF
12	TRBD1	TRBV6-5	NA	TRBJ2-2	TGTGCCAGCCAGACAGGGTCAGGGGAGCTGTTTTTT	CASQTGSGELFF
11	NA	TRBV29-1	NA	TRBJ1-2	TGCAGCGCGAGCAGGGGAGGCGGCTACACCTTC	CSASRGGGYTF
13	NA	TRBV4-3	few	TRBJ2-1	TGCGCCAGCAGCAACCGTCAGAAAAATGAGCAGTTCTTC	CASSNRQKNEQFF
16	NA	TRBV6-5	many	TRBJ2-5	TGTGCCAGCAGTTACTCGCGCTTTGGTGGGGCGGAGACCCAGTACTTC	CASSYSRFGGAETQYF
20	TRBD1	TRBV5-6	NA	TRBJ2-6	TGTGCCAGCAGCCCGGGCGCCCGGACAGGGGCCTTCTCTGGGGCCAACGTCCTGACTTTC	CASSPGARTGAFSGANVLTF
16	NA	TRBV19	few	TRBJ1-5	TGTGCCAGTAGACAAAGGTCGTTAGATAGCAATCAGCCCCAGCATTTT	CASRQRSLDSNQPQHF
18	TRBD2	TRBV6-2/TRBV6-3	NA	TRBJ2-1	TGTGCCAGCAGTCCCTCTTTCAGGGTGATAGCGGGGGACAATGAGCAGTTCTTC	CASSPSFRVIAGDNEQFF
15	TRBD1	TRBV9	few	TRBJ2-7	TGTGCCAGCAGCTTAGGGACAGGGGGCACCTACGAGCAGTACTTC	CASSLGTGGTYEQYF
19	TRBD2	TRBV7-9	NA	TRBJ2-1	TGTGCCAGCAGCTGGGACCCCTTTCTAGCGGGGGACACCTACAATGAGCAGTTCTTC	CASSWDPFLAGDTYNEQFF
11	NA	TRBV4-3	NA	TRBJ1-2	TGCGCCAGCAGCCGGGGGCTCGGCTACACCTTC	CASSRGLGYTF
14	TRBD1	TRBV27	few	TRBJ1-2	TGTGCCAGCAGCCCCCTCGGACAGGTTAATGGCTACACCTTC	CASSPLGQVNGYTF
16	TRBD2	TRBV7-6	few	TRBJ2-2	TGTGCCAGCAGCTTGAGTAGCGGGGCCGAGTCCGGGGAGCTGTTTTTT	CASSLSSGAESGELFF
19	TRBD2	TRBV5-1	many	TRBJ2-1	TGCGCCAGCAGAATACTAGCGGGGGGGCCCGAACGACCGGACAGTGAGCAGTTCTTC	CASRILAGGPERPDSEQFF
12	NA	TRBV7-9	few	TRBJ2-3	TGTGCCAGCAGCTGGGGTGTAGATACGCAGTATTTT	CASSWGVDTQYF
19	TRBD2	TRBV4-1	few	TRBJ2-7	TGCGCCAGCAGCCAAGTGGGGACTAGCGGGGGAGCCAGTCAGACCGAGCAGTACTTC	CASSQVGTSGGASQTEQYF
18	NA	TRBV5-6	NA	TRBJ1-5	TGTGCCAGCAGCACTAGAAGAGCAGGGATTTATAGCAATCAGCCCCAGCATTTT	CASSTRRAGIYSNQPQHF
15	TRBD1	TRBV5-1	NA	TRBJ2-2	TGCGCCAGCAGCCGGGACAGGATTTTTCACGGGGAGCTGTTTTTT	CASSRDRIFHGELFF
14	NA	TRBV30	NA	TRBJ2-1	TGTGCCTGGGCCGGATTCGGCTCCTACAATGAGCAGTTCTTC	CAWAGFGSYNEQFF
17	TRBD1	TRBV4-1	few	TRBJ1-2	TGCGCCAGCAGCCAAGGAGAACCGGGACAGCATAACTATGGCTACACCTTC	CASSQGEPGQHNYGYTF
17	TRBD2	TRBV7-9	many	TRBJ2-3	TGTGCCAGCAGCTTAGCGCGGGCAGGGCGGGGGGCAGATACGCAGTATTTT	CASSLARAGRGADTQYF
15	NA	TRBV7-3	NA	TRBJ2-3	TGTGCCAGCAGCTTAGCCCACAGGGAGACAGATACGCAGTATTTT	CASSLAHRETDTQYF
15	TRBD2	TRBV4-3	few	TRBJ2-1	TGCGCCAGCAGCCAAGAGCGGGGGGGCTGGAATGAGCAGTTCTTC	CASSQERGGWNEQFF
15	TRBD1	TRBV5-1	few	TRBJ1-1	TGCGCCAGCAGCTTGGAGACAGGGGATTATACTGAAGCTTTCTTT	CASSLETGDYTEAFF
15	TRBD1	TRBV4-1	NA	TRBJ1-1	TGCGCCAGCAGCCACGGACAGGGAGAGAGTACTGAAGCTTTCTTT	CASSHGQGESTEAFF
13	NA	TRBV29-1	NA	TRBJ2-2	TGCAGCGTTGAAACGGGGAACACCGGGGAGCTGTTTTTT	CSVETGNTGELFF
14	TRBD2	TRBV9	NA	TRBJ2-1	TGTGCCAGCAGCTCTTGGGGGGGGACGAATGAGCAGTTCTTC	CASSSWGGTNEQFF
12	NA	TRBV9	few	TRBJ2-5	TGTGCCAGCAGCGGCCTACAGGGGACCCAGTACTTC	CASSGLQGTQYF
16	NA	TRBV12-5	NA	TRBJ1-1	TGTGCTAGTGGCCTGGCTCTGGGGGACGTGACCACTGAAGCTTTCTTT	CASGLALGDVTTEAFF
13	NA	TRBV5-1	many	TRBJ2-7	TGCGCCAGCAGCCCGGACGGCTCCTACGAGCAGTACTTC	CASSPDGSYEQYF
14	TRBD2	TRBV6-5	few	TRBJ2-1	TGTGCCAGCAGAGTACTAGCGTCCTACAATGAGCAGTTCTTC	CASRVLASYNEQFF
16	NA	TRBV9	NA	TRBJ1-2	TGTGCCAGCAGCGCCCCCAGCCGAGGGATAAACTATGGCTACACCTTC	CASSAPSRGINYGYTF
17	NA	TRBV12-3/TRBV12-4	NA	TRBJ2-4	TGTGCCAGCAGTTTAGCTCGCTTTGAGCCAGGGGATAACATTCAGTACTTC	CASSLARFEPGDNIQYF
16	TRBD1	TRBV25-1	many	TRBJ2-7	TGTGCCAGCAGTGAAACCGGGACAGGGGGCCTAGGGGAGCAGTACTTC	CASSETGTGGLGEQYF
11	NA	TRBV28	NA	TRBJ2-5	TGTGCCAGCAGTTTTTCGTGGGCCCAGTACTTC	CASSFSWAQYF
17	NA	TRBV6-2/TRBV6-3	NA	TRBJ2-2	TGTGCCAGCAGTTACGGAGGGGAAAGTTTGTACACCGGGGAGCTGTTTTTT	CASSYGGESLYTGELFF
15	NA	TRBV4-1	NA	TRBJ1-2	TGCGCCAGCAGCCAAGAGGAGAATAGGTCCCATGGCTACACCTTC	CASSQEENRSHGYTF